This T cell receptor (beta chain) appears in the sequencing data of a study of shared clonotypes between healthy human individuals. The germline gives CDR1 SGHDT, CDR2 YYEEEE. The CDR3 sequence is 15 residues long. The V and J ends lost 4 bases and 5 bases, in that order; junction bases with no gene match: 8. Sequencing was performed with immunoSEQ multiplex PCR; in TCRdb, only in-frame clones are kept and a portion is missing. The sample records some 2,100,000 clones, more than 85% being singletons. CD45RO-negative cells were positively selected for CCR7, leaving out terminally differentiated effector memory CD45RA+ cells.

V and J are TRBV5-6 and TRBJ1-2; 10 bases fit TRBD1. This TCR derives from a man younger than 30 in good health. Some clones in this sample may be carry-over from other donors' samples. Sequenced input: naive CD8+ T cells from PBMCs. CDR3: CASSVGTGALYGYTF. The CDR3 DNA sequence: TGTGCCAGCAGCGTTGGGACAGGGGCGTTATATGGCTACACCTTC.